The 24 T cell receptor beta chains below all came from one sample that was sequenced in a study of blood T cell repertoires in COVID-19. Only in-frame clones appear in the TCRdb table, and some are missing; sequencing was by immunoSEQ multiplex PCR. The table lists 5,500 to 6,500 clones, 85% to 90% of them singletons, with under 7.5% in the top ten. Sequences were obtained from peripheral blood. Every receptor here comes from a human donor in a cohort sampled during active COVID-19.

The genes are TRBV12-3 or TRBV12-4 and TRBJ2-1; 10 bases are shared with TRBD2. The CDR3 is 12 amino acids. After removal of 8 bases from V and 9 bases from J, the junction contained 4 bases not matched to a gene. The CDR3 loop is CASGGLAVEQFF. In DNA, the CDR3 is TGTGCCAGCGGAGGACTAGCGGTTGAGCAGTTCTTC.

This clone has only a few counts. The rearrangement links TRBV5-6 to TRBJ2-5; the D gene is possibly TRBD2 (5 bases). The CDR3 totals 14 residues. Germline assignment: CDR1 SGHDT and CDR2 YYEEEE. V lost 4 bases and J 0 bases, leaving 10 bases between the germline ends. The CDR3 loop reads CASSRSGYQETQYF. CDR3 in DNA: TGTGCCAGCAGCCGGTCGGGGTACCAAGAGACCCAGTACTTC.

This rearrangement joins TRBV11-2 to TRBJ2-2; D unclear. This CDR3 has 14 amino acids. CDR1 is SGHAT and CDR2 is FQNNGV in the germline V gene. Trimming shortened V by 5 bases and J by 0 bases, and 7 bases separated the two germline ends. The CDR3 region is CASSLSTNTGELFF. The CDR3 DNA follows: TGTGCCAGCAGCCTATCTACGAACACCGGGGAGCTGTTTTTT.

The V call is TRBV9, the J call TRBJ2-7; the D is unclear. This CDR3 has 11 residues. Germline V gene sequence: CDR1 SGDLS, CDR2 YYNGEE. V shed 4 bases and J shed 7 bases, with 9 bases lying between them. CDR3 sequence (DNA): TGTGCCAGCAGCCCCGGTACGGAGCAGTACTTC. It is translated as CASSPGTEQYF.

The chain recombines TRBV28 with TRBJ2-5; 9 bases are shared with TRBD2. The CDR3 has 16 amino acids. Germline V lookup: CDR1 MDHEN, CDR2 SYDVKM. V dropped 5 bases and J dropped 1; count of bases not matched to a gene: 8. CDR3 coding DNA: TGTGCCAGCAGTGCCCCGACTAGCGGTTTCCAAGAGACCCAGTACTTC. Its protein is CASSAPTSGFQETQYF.

In this sample, this clone turned up once. V usage is TRBV11-2 and J usage is TRBJ2-7; 9 bases align to TRBD1. V dropped 5 bases and J dropped 4; count of bases not matched to a gene: 9. This CDR3 has 15 amino acids. CDR1 SGHAT and CDR2 FQNNGV come from the germline V gene. CDR3 in amino acids: CASSLTDRGLYEQYF. The CDR3, as DNA: TGTGCCAGCAGCCTCACGGACAGGGGATTATACGAGCAGTACTTC.

V and J are TRBV7-8 and TRBJ1-2; D is possibly TRBD1 (6 bases). V lost 5 bases to trimming and J lost 0 bases, with 22 bases between them. Germline CDR1 SGHVS, CDR2 FQNEAQ. The CDR3 runs to 18 residues. The CDR3 nucleotides are TGTGCCAGCAGCCCCTTAACCGGGGGGCGAATATCTAACTATGGCTACACCTTC. It specifies CASSPLTGGRISNYGYTF.

The chain is built from TRBV12-3 or TRBV12-4 and TRBJ2-1; TRBD2 matches at 10 bases. V lost 5 bases, J lost 15 bases, and 4 bases stayed unmatched. The CDR3 consists of 11 residues. In DNA, the CDR3 is TGTGCCAGCAGTCCAGGACTAGCGGCGTTCTTC. Residues: CASSPGLAAFF.

The gene calls are TRBV11-2 and TRBJ2-7; D ambiguous. The CDR3 loop spans 13 amino acids. V lost 0 bases to trimming and J lost 2 bases, with 5 bases between them. Per germline, CDR1 SGHAT and CDR2 FQNNGV. The CDR3 spells CASSLDPAYEQYF. CDR3 DNA: TGTGCCAGCAGCTTAGATCCAGCCTACGAGCAGTACTTC. The whole variable domain, remainder taken from reference TRBV11-2 and TRBJ2-7, is EAGVAQSPRYKIIEKRQSVAFWCNPISGHATLYWYQQILGQGPKLLIQFQNNGVVDDSQLPKDRFSAERLKGVDSTLKIQPAKLEDSAVYLCASSLDPAYEQYFGPGTRLTVT.

V is TRBV27 and J is TRBJ2-7; 7 bases fit TRBD2. The CDR3 covers 18 residues. CDR1 is MNHEY and CDR2 is SMNVEV in the germline V gene (reference sequence). V gave up 5 bases and J gave up 1 base; unmatched junction bases: 17. The CDR3 protein is CASSDRPPYQAGSYEQYF. The CDR3 DNA reads as TGTGCCAGCAGTGACCGTCCCCCTTACCAAGCGGGGTCCTACGAGCAGTACTTC.

The CDR3 loop reads CASSPSGRSLGEQYF. The DNA for the CDR3 is TGCGCCAGCAGCCCTAGCGGGAGATCCTTAGGAGAGCAGTACTTC. The gene calls are TRBV5-1 and TRBJ2-7; 10 bases agree with TRBD2. Germline V gene lookup returns CDR1 SGHRS and CDR2 YFSETQ. Losses at the gene ends were 4 bases for V and 7 bases for J; bases not matched to a gene: 11. This CDR3 comprises 15 residues. Variable domain in full (rest from reference TRBV5-1 and TRBJ2-7): KAGVTQTPRYLIKTRGQQVTLSCSPISGHRSVSWYQQTPGQGLQFLFEYFSETQRNKGNFPGRFSGRQFSNSRSEMNVSTLELGDSALYLCASSPSGRSLGEQYFGPGTRLTVT.

On this clone itself: Other DNA sequences from this sample encode an identical CDR3 as well. The V gene is TRBV7-9, the J gene TRBJ1-5; D gene ambiguous. This CDR3 is 14 amino acids long. In germline, CDR1 is SEHNR, CDR2 FQNEAQ (reference sequence). V lost 0 bases and J 4 bases, leaving 7 bases between the germline ends. This chain's CDR3 is CASSLASGNQPQHF. The CDR3 DNA follows: TGTGCCAGCAGCTTAGCATCAGGTAATCAGCCCCAGCATTTT.

The chain joins TRBV7-2 to TRBJ2-1; 9 positions match TRBD2. Germline CDR1 SGHTA, CDR2 FQGNSA. Trimming at V came to 1 base and at J to 9 bases, leaving 4 bases not matched to a gene. CDR3 size: 14 residues. This CDR3 reads CASSLGGLAGEQFF. Written as DNA, the CDR3 is TGTGCCAGCAGCTTAGGGGGACTAGCTGGTGAGCAGTTCTTC. The full variable domain, in which reference TRBV7-2 and TRBJ2-1 provide the parts outside the CDR3, is GAGVSQSPSNKVTEKGKDVELRCDPISGHTALYWYRQSLGQGLEFLIYFQGNSAPDKSGLPSDRFSAERTGGSVSTLTIQRTQQEDSAVYLCASSLGGLAGEQFFGPGTRLTVL.

V and J are TRBV11-1 and TRBJ2-1, with 10 bases fitting TRBD1. CDR3 size: 14 residues. V shed 5 bases and J 6 bases; nucleotides not matched to a gene: 4. From germline, CDR1 is SGHAT and CDR2 FQDESV (reference sequence). For the CDR3, the DNA is TGTGCCAGCAGCAGACAGGGGGCCGGCAATGAGCAGTTCTTC. Protein sequence: CASSRQGAGNEQFF.

The rearrangement links TRBV5-1 to TRBJ2-1, with D possibly TRBD2 on 6 matching bases. CDR3 length equals 14 residues. Trimming stripped 2 bases from V and 4 bases from J, with 10 bases between. Germline CDR1 SGHRS, CDR2 YFSETQ. The CDR3 nucleotides are TGCGCCAGCAGCTTATGGGGGGTTTACAATGAGCAGTTCTTC. Its protein product is CASSLWGVYNEQFF.

This chain joins TRBV30 and TRBJ1-2, with D possibly TRBD1 on 5 matching bases. The CDR3 has 13 amino acids. Germline V CDR1 and CDR2: GTSNPN, SVGIG (reference sequence). V lost 2 bases, J lost 3 bases, and 10 bases lay in between. The CDR3 loop is CAWSNSGYYGYTF. The CDR3 DNA reads TGTGCCTGGAGTAACTCAGGGTACTATGGCTACACCTTC.

The chain links TRBV29-1 to TRBJ1-2; a possible D gene is TRBD1 (5 bases). Per the germline V gene, CDR1 is SQVTM and CDR2 is ANQGSEA. V was cut by 4 bases and J by 5 bases, with 11 bases left in between. This CDR3 region has 12 residues. CDR3 DNA: TGCAGCGTTGGCAGGGAGGAGTATGGCTACACCTTC. Encoded protein: CSVGREEYGYTF.

In DNA, the CDR3 is TGTGCCAGCAGCTTAGCTCCCTGGGGAGCGGGAGGGCCGGGGAATGAGCAGTTCTTC. Translation: CASSLAPWGAGGPGNEQFF. The V and J genes are TRBV11-2 and TRBJ2-1, with TRBD2 matching 10 bases. CDR3 length: 19 amino acids. The J segment lost 7 bases and the V segment lost 1 base, leaving 16 bases of the junction unmatched. Germline V gives CDR1 SGHAT, CDR2 FQNNGV. Full variable domain (rest looked up from reference TRBV11-2 and TRBJ2-1): EAGVAQSPRYKIIEKRQSVAFWCNPISGHATLYWYQQILGQGPKLLIQFQNNGVVDDSQLPKDRFSAERLKGVDSTLKIQPAKLEDSAVYLCASSLAPWGAGGPGNEQFFGPGTRLTVL.

This chain connects TRBV19 to TRBJ2-5; a weak D match, TRBD2 (6 bases). The CDR3 length is 16 residues. V was clipped by 3 bases and J by 4 bases, with 18 bases between them. Germline CDR1 LNHDA, CDR2 SQIVND (reference sequence). CDR3 DNA: TGTGCCAGTAGTATCGGGCTAGCGATGGTTGGAGAGACCCAGTACTTC. This gives the protein CASSIGLAMVGETQYF. Together with reference TRBV19 and TRBJ2-5, the CDR3 gives the full variable domain: DGGITQSPKYLFRKEGQNVTLSCEQNLNHDAMYWYRQDPGQGLRLIYYSQIVNDFQKGDIAEGYSVSREKKESFPLTVTSAQKNPTAFYLCASSIGLAMVGETQYFGPGTRLLVL.

The V call is TRBV4-2, the J call TRBJ2-5; 8 bases are a match to TRBD2. Trimming took 1 base from V and 4 from J; bases not matched to a gene: 11. The CDR3 is made up of 17 amino acids. Germline V lookup: CDR1 LGHNA, CDR2 YNFKEQ. The CDR3 nucleotides are TGTGCCAGCAGCCAAGGTCGACGAGCGGGAGTGGGAGAGACCCAGTACTTC. Amino acids: CASSQGRRAGVGETQYF.

The gene calls are TRBV6-5 and TRBJ2-7, with TRBD2 identical over 13 bases. V dropped 7 bases and J dropped 6; count of bases not matched to a gene: 6. Germline CDR1 and CDR2: MNHEY and SVGAGI. The CDR3 consists of 14 residues. CDR3 bases: TGTGCCAGCAAGACGGGGACTAGCGGGACCGAGCAGTACTTC. This codes for CASKTGTSGTEQYF.

The chain is built from TRBV3-1 (or the pseudogene TRBV3-2) and TRBJ2-7; TRBD1 matches at 8 bases. This CDR3 has 15 amino acids. Germline CDR1 reads LGHDT; CDR2 reads YNNKEL (reference sequence). The V gene end was trimmed by 1 base and the J gene end by 0 bases; junction bases not matched to a gene: 2. The CDR3 coding sequence is TGTGCCAGCAGCCAAGGGACAGGGCTCTCCTACGAGCAGTACTTC. Its translation is CASSQGTGLSYEQYF.

CDR3 region: CASSQPTVRNEQFF. The CDR3 nucleotides are TGCGCCAGCAGCCAACCGACAGTGCGGAATGAGCAGTTCTTC. The genes are TRBV4-1 and TRBJ2-1; possibly TRBD1 for D (5 bases). The CDR3 has 14 amino acids. Trimming took off 2 bases at V and 7 bases at J, with 12 bases between the two ends. CDR1 is MGHRA, CDR2 YSYEKL, per germline.

The chain has TRBV6-5 and TRBJ1-1, with D possibly being TRBD1 (5 bases). Germline V CDR1 and CDR2: MNHEY, SVGAGI. Deletions cut 7 bases from V and 4 bases from J, with 19 bases between. The CDR3 consists of 15 residues. As DNA, the CDR3 is TGTGCCAGCAATCGGAATAGGGGTGTCGGCACTGAAGCTTTCTTT. This encodes CASNRNRGVGTEAFF.